One sample yielded the 14 T cell receptor beta chains listed below, sequenced in a study of blood T cell repertoires in COVID-19. TCRdb keeps only in-frame clones here, not all; method: immunoSEQ multiplex PCR. There are about 73,000 clones in the sample; approximately 83% occur only once, and 3.5% to 5% lies in the top ten. The sample taken for sequencing was peripheral blood. All receptors derive from a woman in her sixties or seventies with acute or convalescent COVID-19.

This clone came up a few times. The chain couples TRBV24-1 to TRBJ2-2, with 10 positions matching TRBD1. Germline V gives CDR1 KGHDR, CDR2 SFDVKD. V trimming: 4 bases; J trimming: 8 bases; junction bases outside the gene matches: 9. The CDR3 is 16 residues long. CDR3 region: CATSDPDRGRAGELFF. The DNA of the CDR3 is TGTGCCACCAGTGACCCCGACAGGGGGCGAGCTGGGGAGCTGTTTTTT.

This clone came up once. The J gene is TRBJ1-1, the V gene TRBV5-5, with D uncertain. Trimming removed 0 bases from V and 0 bases from J, with 12 bases in between. Per the germline V gene, CDR1 is SGHKS and CDR2 is YYEKEE (reference sequence). CDR3 length: 16 amino acids. The CDR3 nucleotides are TGTGCCAGCAGCTTGGTTTTCCAGAAAATGAACACTGAAGCTTTCTTT. It translates to CASSLVFQKMNTEAFF. Together with reference TRBV5-5 and TRBJ1-1, the CDR3 gives the full variable domain: DAGVTQSPTHLIKTRGQQVTLRCSPISGHKSVSWYQQVLGQGPQFIFQYYEKEERGRGNFPDRFSARQFPNYSSELNVNALLLGDSALYLCASSLVFQKMNTEAFFGQGTRLTVV.

The genes are TRBV6-6 and TRBJ2-1; 8 positions match TRBD2. Trimming took 5 bases from V and 2 from J; bases not matched to a gene: 2. From germline, CDR1 is MNHNY and CDR2 SVGAGI (reference sequence). This CDR3 has 14 residues. In nucleotides, the CDR3 is TGTGCCAGCAGTCAGCGGGAGCCCTACAATGAGCAGTTCTTC. It is translated as CASSQREPYNEQFF.

The V call is TRBV4-2, the J call TRBJ1-2; TRBD1 matches 7 bases. Germline V lookup: CDR1 LGHNA, CDR2 YNFKEQ. V trimming: 4 bases; J trimming: 8 bases; junction bases outside the gene matches: 10. The CDR3 has 14 residues. CDR3 amino acids: CASSRQGELGGYTF. As DNA, the CDR3 is TGTGCCAGCAGCCGCCAGGGGGAACTAGGGGGCTACACCTTC.

This sequence joins TRBV7-9 and TRBJ1-2; weak D call: TRBD1 (6 bases). Between the trimmed V and J ends, which lost 5 bases and 4 bases, there was a span of 17 bases. Germline V lookup: CDR1 SEHNR, CDR2 FQNEAQ (reference sequence). CDR3 length: 15 amino acids. The CDR3 sequence is CASSMGAPIGYGYTF. CDR3 nucleotides: TGTGCCAGCAGCATGGGGGCTCCGATTGGCTATGGCTACACCTTC.

This chain links TRBV28 with TRBJ1-2; TRBD1 agrees at 8 bases. Germline CDR1 MDHEN, CDR2 SYDVKM. The CDR3 extends over 15 amino acids. V trimming: 7 bases; J trimming: 4 bases; junction bases outside the gene matches: 11. The CDR3 DNA reads TGTGCCAGCATCACGCAGGGGGCTGGGAGCTATGGCTACACCTTC. It is translated as CASITQGAGSYGYTF.

The chain carries TRBV10-3 and TRBJ1-1; 9 nucleotides align to TRBD1. From germline, CDR1 is ENHRY and CDR2 SYGVKD. Trimming removed 6 bases from V and 10 bases from J; junction bases left unmatched: 6. This CDR3 is built from 12 residues. The CDR3 coding sequence is TGTGCCATCAGGGGGACAGGGCTCCCAGCTTTCTTT. It specifies CAIRGTGLPAFF.

The chain carries TRBV2 and TRBJ1-4, with D possibly TRBD1 on 6 matching bases. The CDR3 is 15 amino acids. Germline assignment: CDR1 SNHLY and CDR2 FYNNEI. The ends were cut back, 5 bases at V and 4 bases at J, with 14 bases in the middle. The CDR3 coding sequence is TGTGCCAGCAGTTCAGGGGATTCCGTTAATGAAAAACTGTTTTTT. Translating it yields CASSSGDSVNEKLFF.

The chain carries TRBV2 and TRBJ1-1, with D possibly being TRBD1 (6 bases). V lost 10 bases, J lost 0 bases, and 15 bases lay in between. The CDR3 is 14 residues long. Looked up from germline, CDR1 is SNHLY and CDR2 is FYNNEI. The chain's CDR3 is CATSQGWVNTEAFF. In DNA form, the CDR3 reads TGTGCCACCTCACAGGGTTGGGTGAACACTGAAGCTTTCTTT.

This clone was found a few times. The chain carries TRBV5-1 and TRBJ1-2, with 8 bases lining up with TRBD1. V was clipped by 0 bases and J by 4 bases; unmatched bases: 5. The germline V gene has CDR1 SGHRS and CDR2 YFSETQ. This CDR3 comprises 15 residues. The CDR3 sequence: CASSLEAGGVYGYTF. CDR3 bases: TGCGCCAGCAGCTTGGAGGCAGGGGGCGTCTATGGCTACACCTTC.

This chain joins TRBV5-8 and TRBJ2-7; D uncertain. CDR1 and CDR2 (germline): SGHTS, YDEGEE. The CDR3 sequence is 15 residues long. With 1 base removed from V and 2 bases from J, the gap between germline ends came to 13 bases. The CDR3 bases are TGTGCCAGCAGCTTGATCGGGTCTCTTGCCTACGAGCAGTACTTC. This encodes CASSLIGSLAYEQYF.

The V call is TRBV6-5, the J call TRBJ2-5, with D unresolved. The V end was cut by 8 bases, the J end by 4 bases, with 11 bases between. Germline V gene lookup returns CDR1 MNHEY and CDR2 SVGAGI. The length of the CDR3 is 12 residues. The CDR3: CASSYSRETQYF. The CDR3 nucleotides are TGTGCCAGCTCCTATTCGCGAGAGACCCAGTACTTC.

This chain connects TRBV4-2 to TRBJ1-1; D is unclear. CDR1 and CDR2 (germline): LGHNA, YNFKEQ. The CDR3 consists of 15 residues. The V and J ends lost 0 bases and 1 base respectively, with 9 bases between them. This chain's CDR3 is CASSQDGAANTEAFF. Written as DNA, the CDR3 is TGTGCCAGCAGCCAAGATGGAGCAGCGAACACTGAAGCTTTCTTT.

J is TRBJ1-1 and V is TRBV27, with D possibly being TRBD1 (5 bases). Trimming removed 1 base at V and 1 base at J, with 10 bases between. Germline values: CDR1 MNHEY, CDR2 SMNVEV (reference sequence). The CDR3 totals 15 residues. CDR3 loop: CASSLFSGPNTEAFF. The CDR3 region has the DNA TGTGCCAGCAGTTTATTTTCAGGGCCGAACACTGAAGCTTTCTTT.